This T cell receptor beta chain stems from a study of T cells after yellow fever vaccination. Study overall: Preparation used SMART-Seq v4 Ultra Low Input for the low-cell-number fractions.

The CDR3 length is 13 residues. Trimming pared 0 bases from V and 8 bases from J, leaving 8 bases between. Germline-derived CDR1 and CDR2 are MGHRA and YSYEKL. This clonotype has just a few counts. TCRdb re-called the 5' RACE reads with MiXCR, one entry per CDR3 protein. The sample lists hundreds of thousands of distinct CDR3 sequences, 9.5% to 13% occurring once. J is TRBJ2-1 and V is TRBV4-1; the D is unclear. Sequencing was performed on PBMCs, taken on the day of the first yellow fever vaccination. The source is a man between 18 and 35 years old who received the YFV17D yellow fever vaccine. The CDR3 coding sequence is TGCGCCAGCAGCCAAGATGGCGGCGATGAGCAGTTCTTC. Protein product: CASSQDGGDEQFF.